The clone carrying this TCR beta chain was recorded many times. Amplified TCR beta CDR3 regions derived from RNA transcripts. A set of HTBI primers served as the primers for a first-round RT-PCR of the TCR CDR3. TCRdb independently ran MiXCR on the multiplex PCR reads; one entry per CDR3 protein. Of about 680,000 distinct CDR3 sequences in the sample, about 35% were seen once. This entry comes from a study of T cells in Graves' hyperthyroidism and ophthalmopathy. This CDR3 region has 19 residues. The V end lost 5 bases, the J end lost 2 bases, and 22 bases lay between the germline ends. The germline CDR1 and CDR2 sequences are SNHLY and FYNNEI.

Sequenced input: blood. The clonotype originates from a woman aged 40 to 50 with Graves' hyperthyroidism. The rearrangement links TRBV2 to TRBJ1-6, with D possibly TRBD1 on 5 matching bases. The CDR3 loop is CASSKTSGQEGAYNSPLHF. The CDR3 DNA follows: TGTGCCAGCAGTAAGACATCGGGGCAAGAAGGCGCCTATAATTCACCCCTCCACTTT.